This T cell receptor beta chain is drawn from a study of OX40 agonist ivuxolimab in advanced cancers. General study points: Among some nonresponders, normalized T-cell clonal expansion was also low.

Trimming removed 3 bases at V and 8 bases at J, with 16 bases between. The length of the CDR3 is 15 residues. Germline lookup yields CDR1 SGHVS and CDR2 FQNEAQ. Repertoires were generated with immunoSEQ multiplex PCR, while TCRdb's copy carries only in-frame clones and drops some. The table has roughly 80,000 clones, 80% to 90% seen once. In the case of this clone: Its antigen is undetermined.

Cycle 7 day 1, cycle 4 day 1, and baseline were the timepoints at which blood was sampled. The material sequenced was CD4+ or CD8+ T cells sorted from blood, taken in a trial of the OX40 agonist ivuxolimab. The rearrangement uses TRBV7-8 and TRBJ1-4, with a weak D call TRBD1 (5 bases). The sequence was collected from an adult with an advanced solid tumor such as melanoma, head and neck, liver or kidney cancer. CDR3 amino acids: CASSFAGGIEEKLFF. DNA for the CDR3: TGTGCCAGCAGCTTTGCCGGGGGAATCGAGGAAAAACTGTTTTTT.